This T cell receptor beta chain was recorded in a study of blood T cell repertoires in COVID-19. Study overall: Sources were T cells, B-cell-depleted T cells, or PBMCs; the material itself was cDNA or gDNA.

This CDR3 contains 15 residues. The germline V gene encodes CDR1 SGHTA and CDR2 FQGTGA. J gave up 7 bases and V 5 bases, and 7 bases lay outside the gene matches. In the original workflow: Scientists estimated how many nucleated cells there were by amplifying reference gene primers. Profiling relied on immunoSEQ multiplex PCR, and the TCRdb table lists in-frame clones only, not all of them. V and J calls and clone size follow that table, whereas D and trimming were derived from the DNA. The sample has approximately 270,000 clones; 65% to 85% are singletons. This chain joins TRBV7-3 and TRBJ2-1; 11 bases map to TRBD1. This clonotype originated in a person aged 70 to 85 with COVID-19, enrolled during active disease. Material for sequencing was peripheral blood. The CDR3 region has the DNA TGTGCCAGCAGCACAGGACAGGGGGCTGGGAATGAGCAGTTCTTC. It encodes CASSTGQGAGNEQFF.